These T cell receptor beta chains were read from a single sample in a study of blood T cell repertoires in COVID-19. This table comes from immunoSEQ multiplex PCR, and its TCRdb copy is limited to in-frame clones, with some not included. The table records about 220,000 clones, 70% to 90% of them present only once. The sequenced material came from peripheral blood. All receptors derive from a woman in her 70s with COVID-19, enrolled during active disease. Each CDR3 is given with its conserved first and last residue. D genes are given only for firm matches. Expanded clones are given a class, and other clones once, few, many or no size at all.

J gene | V gene | clone size | D gene | CDR3 protein | CDR3 DNA
TRBJ1-4 | TRBV7-8 | - | - | CASSLGPQRGEKLFF | TGTGCCAGCAGCTTAGGACCCCAAAGAGGGGAAAAACTGTTTTTT
TRBJ2-1 | TRBV6-4 | - | - | CASSTDSYNEQFF | TGTGCCAGCAGTACTGACTCCTACAATGAGCAGTTCTTC
TRBJ2-7 | TRBV11-2 | - | - | CASSPRSDTSYEQYF | TGTGCCAGCAGCCCTCGCTCAGACACCTCCTACGAGCAGTACTTC
TRBJ2-7 | TRBV5-1 | - | TRBD2 | CASSSGLAAYEQYF | TGCGCCAGCAGCTCGGGACTAGCGGCGTACGAGCAGTACTTC
TRBJ1-2 | TRBV28 | - | - | CASLTGGSYGYTF | TGTGCCAGCCTCACGGGGGGTAGCTATGGCTACACCTTC
TRBJ2-3 | TRBV3-1/TRBV3-2 | - | - | CASSQGSGRNVDTQYF | TGTGCCAGCAGCCAAGGAAGCGGGCGGAACGTTGATACGCAGTATTTT
TRBJ1-3 | TRBV7-9 | - | - | CASSRTVSSGNTIYF | TGTGCCAGCAGTCGGACAGTCTCCTCTGGAAACACCATATATTTT
TRBJ2-1 | TRBV4-2 | - | TRBD2 | CASSPLTSESSYNEQFF | TGTGCCAGCAGCCCGTTAACTAGCGAGAGCTCCTACAATGAGCAGTTCTTC
TRBJ2-6 | TRBV5-4 | - | - | CASSFTTPGANVLTF | TGTGCCAGCAGTTTCACAACACCTGGGGCCAACGTCCTGACTTTC
TRBJ1-4 | TRBV9 | - | TRBD1 | CASSADRGANEKLFF | TGTGCCAGCAGCGCAGACAGGGGAGCTAATGAAAAACTGTTTTTT
TRBJ1-4 | TRBV4-3 | - | TRBD1 | CASSHTSGGAGEKLFF | TGCGCCAGCAGCCACACCTCAGGGGGCGCGGGGGAAAAACTGTTTTTT
TRBJ1-2 | TRBV30 | - | - | CAWSIGGSGYTF | TGTGCCTGGAGTATCGGGGGAAGTGGCTACACCTTC
TRBJ2-2 | TRBV2 | few | - | CASNQLDSGELFF | TGTGCCAGCAACCAGCTTGACAGCGGGGAGCTGTTTTTT
TRBJ2-7 | TRBV7-9 | - | TRBD1 | CASSFGTGRRAQYF | TGTGCCAGCAGCTTCGGGACAGGGCGACGGGCGCAGTACTTC
TRBJ1-2 | TRBV11-3 | - | - | CASSLVPVGLRYGYTF | TGTGCCAGCAGCTTGGTCCCTGTGGGGCTTCGATATGGCTACACCTTC
TRBJ1-4 | TRBV18 | - | - | CASSPVLATNEKLFF | TGTGCCAGCTCACCAGTCTTAGCAACTAATGAAAAACTGTTTTTT
TRBJ2-1 | TRBV30 | few | TRBD2 | CAWKGLAGVFYNEQFF | TGTGCCTGGAAGGGACTAGCGGGAGTGTTCTACAATGAGCAGTTCTTC
TRBJ2-1 | TRBV11-2 | - | TRBD1 | CASRTGGSSYNEQFF | TGTGCCAGCAGGACAGGGGGGAGCTCCTACAATGAGCAGTTCTTC
TRBJ1-1 | TRBV6-5 | - | - | CASSFDSRNTEAFF | TGTGCCAGCAGTTTTGACTCCAGGAACACTGAAGCTTTCTTT
TRBJ1-5 | TRBV5-6 | - | - | CASSLTTDQPQHF | TGTGCCAGCAGCTTAACAACCGATCAGCCCCAGCATTTT
TRBJ2-3 | TRBV7-2 | - | - | CASSPRGRSPDTQYF | TGTGCCAGCAGCCCCCGAGGCCGTAGTCCAGATACGCAGTATTTT
TRBJ2-7 | TRBV5-1 | - | TRBD1 | CASSSGTGGGEYEQYF | TGCGCCAGCAGCTCGGGGACAGGGGGCGGAGAGTACGAGCAGTACTTC
TRBJ1-6 | TRBV30 | - | - | CAWTRRRVSYNSPLHF | TGTGCCTGGACCCGCAGGCGGGTTTCCTATAATTCACCCCTCCACTTT
TRBJ1-6 | TRBV14 | - | TRBD1 | CASSRTGYNSPLHF | TGTGCCAGCAGCAGGACAGGCTATAATTCACCCCTCCACTTT
TRBJ1-1 | TRBV19 | - | - | CASSIAARDTEAFF | TGTGCCAGTAGTATCGCAGCCCGGGACACTGAAGCTTTCTTT
TRBJ1-1 | TRBV6-5 | - | TRBD1 | CASSYQGGTEAFF | TGTGCCAGCAGTTACCAGGGGGGCACTGAAGCTTTCTTT
TRBJ1-3 | TRBV7-9 | - | - | CASSDQLGNTIYF | TGTGCCAGCAGCGATCAACTTGGAAACACCATATATTTT
TRBJ1-1 | TRBV4-2 | - | - | CASSQGTQRQMNTEAFF | TGTGCCAGCAGCCAAGGGACCCAACGACAGATGAACACTGAAGCTTTCTTT
TRBJ1-4 | TRBV19 | - | TRBD1 | CAATSGGLGEKLFF | TGTGCCGCCACCTCAGGGGGACTGGGTGAAAAACTGTTTTTT
TRBJ2-7 | TRBV27 | - | - | CASSNIGYEQYF | TGTGCCAGTTCAAATATCGGCTACGAGCAGTACTTC
TRBJ2-3 | TRBV7-2 | - | - | CASSPQGTDTQYF | TGTGCCAGCAGCCCCCAGGGCACAGATACGCAGTATTTT
TRBJ1-1 | TRBV27 | - | - | CASQGSTEAFF | TGTGCCAGTCAGGGGAGCACTGAAGCTTTCTTT
TRBJ2-2 | TRBV10-3 | - | TRBD2 | CAISDPGLAFSGELFF | TGTGCCATCAGTGATCCGGGACTAGCGTTTTCCGGGGAGCTGTTTTTT
TRBJ2-7 | TRBV5-6 | - | - | CASSLPSGDRWEQYF | TGTGCCAGCAGCTTGCCCTCGGGGGACCGCTGGGAGCAGTACTTC
TRBJ2-7 | TRBV7-9 | few | TRBD1 | CASSLDWDRSYEQYF | TGTGCCAGCAGCTTAGACTGGGACAGGTCCTACGAGCAGTACTTC
TRBJ1-1 | TRBV2 | - | - | CASQGNTEAFF | TGTGCCAGCCAGGGGAACACTGAAGCTTTCTTT
TRBJ2-1 | TRBV19 | - | TRBD2 | CASTTRTSGGFNEQFF | TGTGCCAGTACCACTAGGACTAGCGGGGGGTTTAATGAGCAGTTCTTC
TRBJ2-7 | TRBV6-6 | - | TRBD1 | CASSSSGTGGYEQYF | TGTGCCAGCAGTTCATCCGGGACAGGGGGTTACGAGCAGTACTTC
TRBJ1-4 | TRBV19 | few | TRBD1 | CASSDRAFNEKLFF | TGTGCCAGTAGTGACAGGGCCTTTAATGAAAAACTGTTTTTT
TRBJ2-7 | TRBV5-1 | - | TRBD1 | CASSPDGTGVEQYF | TGCGCCAGCAGCCCAGATGGGACAGGGGTCGAGCAGTACTTC
TRBJ1-5 | TRBV5-1 | few | - | CASSLDAGNQPQHF | TGCGCCAGCAGCTTGGATGCGGGCAATCAGCCCCAGCATTTT
TRBJ2-7 | TRBV27 | - | - | CASSRQFNDEQYF | TGTGCCAGCAGCAGGCAGTTCAACGACGAGCAGTACTTC